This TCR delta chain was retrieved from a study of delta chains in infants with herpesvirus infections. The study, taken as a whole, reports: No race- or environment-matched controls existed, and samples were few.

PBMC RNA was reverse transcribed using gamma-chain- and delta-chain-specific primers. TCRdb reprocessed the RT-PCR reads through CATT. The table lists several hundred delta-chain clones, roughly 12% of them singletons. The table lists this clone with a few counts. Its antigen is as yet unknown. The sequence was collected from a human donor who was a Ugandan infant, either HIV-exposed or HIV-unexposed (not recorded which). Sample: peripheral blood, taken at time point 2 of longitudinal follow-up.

CDR3 bases: TGTGCTTATAGGAGCGTCTTGATTTCCTACGACAACAATAAGTTACAAGCGTACTGGGGGTTACATAACACCGATAAACTCATCTTT. Protein: CAYRSVLISYDNNKLQAYWGLHNTDKLIF. The chain carries TRAV38-2/DV8 and TRDJ1, with a tentative D call TRDD3 (8 bases). The CDR3 contains 29 residues. Trimming left V 0 bases short and J 0 bases short, with 51 bases between. From germline, CDR1 is TSESDYY and CDR2 QEAYKQQN.